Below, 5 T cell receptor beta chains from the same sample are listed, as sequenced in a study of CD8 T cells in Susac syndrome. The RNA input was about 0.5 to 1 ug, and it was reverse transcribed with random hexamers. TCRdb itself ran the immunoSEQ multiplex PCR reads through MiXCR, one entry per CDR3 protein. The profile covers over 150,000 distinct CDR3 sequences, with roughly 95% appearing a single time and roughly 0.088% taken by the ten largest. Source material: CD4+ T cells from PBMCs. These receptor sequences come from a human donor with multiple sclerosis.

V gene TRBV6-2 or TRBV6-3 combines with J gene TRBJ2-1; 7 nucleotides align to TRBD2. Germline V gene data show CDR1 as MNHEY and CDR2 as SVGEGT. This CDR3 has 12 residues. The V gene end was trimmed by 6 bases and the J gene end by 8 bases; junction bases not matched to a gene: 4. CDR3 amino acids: CASSYLADEQFF. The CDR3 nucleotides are TGTGCCAGCAGCTATCTAGCGGATGAGCAGTTCTTC.

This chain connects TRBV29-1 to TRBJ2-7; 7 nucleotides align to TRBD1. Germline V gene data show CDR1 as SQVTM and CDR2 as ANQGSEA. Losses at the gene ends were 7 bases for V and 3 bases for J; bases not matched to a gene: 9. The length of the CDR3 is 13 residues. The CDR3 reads CSAEGQTGYEQYF. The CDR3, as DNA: TGCAGCGCCGAGGGACAGACGGGCTACGAGCAGTACTTC.

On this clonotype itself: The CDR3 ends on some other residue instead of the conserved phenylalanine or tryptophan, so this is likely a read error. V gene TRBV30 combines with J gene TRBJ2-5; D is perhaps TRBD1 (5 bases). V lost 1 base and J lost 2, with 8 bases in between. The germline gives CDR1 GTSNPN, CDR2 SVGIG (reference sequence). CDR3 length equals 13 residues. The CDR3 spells CAWSEQVQETQYL. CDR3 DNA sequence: TGTGCCTGGAGTGAACAGGTTCAAGAGACCCAGTACCTC.

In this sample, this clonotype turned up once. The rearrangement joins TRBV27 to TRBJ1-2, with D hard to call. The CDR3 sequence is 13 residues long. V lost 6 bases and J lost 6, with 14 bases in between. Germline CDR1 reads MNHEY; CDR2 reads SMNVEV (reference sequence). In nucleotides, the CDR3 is TGTGCCAGCAGCCCCACGGGGAGACATGGCTACACCTTC. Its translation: CASSPTGRHGYTF.

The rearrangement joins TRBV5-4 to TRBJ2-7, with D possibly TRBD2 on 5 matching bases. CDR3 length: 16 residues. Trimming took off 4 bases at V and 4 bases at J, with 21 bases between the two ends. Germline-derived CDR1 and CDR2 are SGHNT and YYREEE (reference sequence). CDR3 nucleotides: TGTGCCAGCAGCCCAGAGATTTCCACTAGGGCATACGAGCAGTACTTC. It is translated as CASSPEISTRAYEQYF.